The clone carrying this T cell receptor beta chain appeared a few times. This sample is drawn from a study of shared clonotypes between healthy human individuals. The split of CD4+ cells yielded CD45RA+ naive and CD45RA-negative memory subsets. Each replicate PCR on the sorted subsets used 200 to 250 ng DNA (roughly 30,000 T cell genomes). Sequencing was performed with immunoSEQ multiplex PCR; in TCRdb, only in-frame clones are kept and a portion is missing. This table has about 1 million clones, 65% to 75% appearing once. The germline gives CDR1 SGHAT, CDR2 FQNNGV. Trimming removed 2 bases from V and 3 bases from J, with 10 bases in between. CDR3 length: 14 amino acids.

Source material: memory CD4+ T cells sorted from blood. The subset is: CD45RA-negative fraction. This rearrangement joins TRBV11-2 to TRBJ1-1, with D unresolved. This clonotype was obtained from a man aged 18 to 29 in good health. CDR3 DNA: TGTGCCAGCAGCTTAATTAGGGTGGACACTGAAGCTTTCTTT. It is translated as CASSLIRVDTEAFF.